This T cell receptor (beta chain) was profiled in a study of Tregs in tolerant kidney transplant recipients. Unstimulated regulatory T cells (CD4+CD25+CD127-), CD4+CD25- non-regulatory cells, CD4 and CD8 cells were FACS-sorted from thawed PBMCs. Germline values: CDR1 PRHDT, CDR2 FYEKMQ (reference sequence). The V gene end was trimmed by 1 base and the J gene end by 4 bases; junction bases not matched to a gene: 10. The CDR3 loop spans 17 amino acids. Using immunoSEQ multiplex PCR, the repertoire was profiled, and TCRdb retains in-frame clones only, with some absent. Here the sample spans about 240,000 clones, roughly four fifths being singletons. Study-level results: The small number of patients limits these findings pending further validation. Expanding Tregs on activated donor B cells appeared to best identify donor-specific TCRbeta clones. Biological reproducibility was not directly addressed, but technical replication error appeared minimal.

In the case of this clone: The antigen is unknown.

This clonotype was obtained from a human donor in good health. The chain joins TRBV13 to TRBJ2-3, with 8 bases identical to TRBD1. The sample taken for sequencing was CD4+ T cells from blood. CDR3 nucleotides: TGTGCCAGCAGCTTAGAAAGGACAGGGTCAGGATCAGATACGCAGTATTTT. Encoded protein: CASSLERTGSGSDTQYF.